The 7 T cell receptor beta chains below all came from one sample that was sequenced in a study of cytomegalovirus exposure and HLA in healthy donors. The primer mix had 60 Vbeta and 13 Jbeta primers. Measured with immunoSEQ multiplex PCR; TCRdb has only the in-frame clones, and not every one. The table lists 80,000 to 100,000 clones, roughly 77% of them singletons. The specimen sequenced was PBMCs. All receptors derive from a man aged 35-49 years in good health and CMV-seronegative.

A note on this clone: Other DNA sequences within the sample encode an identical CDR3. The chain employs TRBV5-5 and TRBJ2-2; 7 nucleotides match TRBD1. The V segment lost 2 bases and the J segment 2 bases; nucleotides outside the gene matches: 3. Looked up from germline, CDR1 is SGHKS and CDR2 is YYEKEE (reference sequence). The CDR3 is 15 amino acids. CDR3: CASSFGTENTGELFF. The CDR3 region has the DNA TGTGCCAGCAGCTTTGGGACAGAAAACACCGGGGAGCTGTTTTTT.

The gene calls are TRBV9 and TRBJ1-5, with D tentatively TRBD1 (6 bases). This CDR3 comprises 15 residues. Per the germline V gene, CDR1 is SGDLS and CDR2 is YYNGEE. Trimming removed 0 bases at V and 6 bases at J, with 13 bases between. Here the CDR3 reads CASSVDSGESQPQHF. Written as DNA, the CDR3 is TGTGCCAGCAGCGTAGATTCAGGGGAGAGTCAGCCCCAGCATTTT.

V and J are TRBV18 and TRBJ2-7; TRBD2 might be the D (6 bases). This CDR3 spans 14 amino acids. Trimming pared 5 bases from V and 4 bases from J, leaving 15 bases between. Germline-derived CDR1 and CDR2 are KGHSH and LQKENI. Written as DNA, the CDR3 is TGTGCCAGCTCAGATAGCGGACGACGTTACGAGCAGTACTTC. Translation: CASSDSGRRYEQYF. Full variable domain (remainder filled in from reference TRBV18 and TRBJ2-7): NAGVMQNPRHLVRRRGQEARLRCSPMKGHSHVYWYRQLPEEGLKFMVYLQKENIIDESGMPKERFSAEFPKEGPSILRIQQVVRGDSAAYFCASSDSGRRYEQYFGPGTRLTVT.

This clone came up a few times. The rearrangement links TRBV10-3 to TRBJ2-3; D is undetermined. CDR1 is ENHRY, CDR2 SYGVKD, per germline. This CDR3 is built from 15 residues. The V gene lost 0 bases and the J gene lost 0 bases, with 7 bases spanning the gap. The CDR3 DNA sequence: TGTGCCATCAGTGAGTCTTTGACTAGCACAGATACGCAGTATTTT. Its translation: CAISESLTSTDTQYF.

CDR3 in DNA: TGTGCCAGCAGCAGAACGAACACTGAAGCTTTCTTT. Translated, it gives CASSRTNTEAFF. The genes are TRBV6-1 and TRBJ1-1, with D hard to call. The V and J ends lost 6 bases and 1 base respectively, with 6 bases between them. Germline values: CDR1 MNHNS, CDR2 SASEGT. The CDR3 contains 12 residues.

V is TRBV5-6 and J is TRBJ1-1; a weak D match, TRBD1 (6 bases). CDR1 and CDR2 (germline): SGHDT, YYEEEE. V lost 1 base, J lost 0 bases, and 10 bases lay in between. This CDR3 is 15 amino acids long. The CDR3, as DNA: TGTGCCAGCAGCTTGCAGGGGAACATGAACACTGAAGCTTTCTTT. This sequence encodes CASSLQGNMNTEAFF.

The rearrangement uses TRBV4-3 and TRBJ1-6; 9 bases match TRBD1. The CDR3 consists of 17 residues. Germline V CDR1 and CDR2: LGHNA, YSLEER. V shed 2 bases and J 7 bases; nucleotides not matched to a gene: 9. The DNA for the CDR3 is TGCGCCAGCAGCCAACACTTACAGGGGGCGCAAAATTCACCCCTCCACTTT. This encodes CASSQHLQGAQNSPLHF.